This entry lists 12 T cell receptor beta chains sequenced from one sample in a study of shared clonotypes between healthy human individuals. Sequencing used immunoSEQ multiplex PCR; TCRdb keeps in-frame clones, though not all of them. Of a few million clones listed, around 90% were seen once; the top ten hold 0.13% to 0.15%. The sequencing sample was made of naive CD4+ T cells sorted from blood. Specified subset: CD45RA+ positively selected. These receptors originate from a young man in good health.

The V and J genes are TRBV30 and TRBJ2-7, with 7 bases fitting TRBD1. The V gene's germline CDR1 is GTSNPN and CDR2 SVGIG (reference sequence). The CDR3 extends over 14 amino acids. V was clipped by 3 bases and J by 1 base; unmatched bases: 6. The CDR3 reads CAWRSTGLSYEQYF. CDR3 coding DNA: TGTGCCTGGAGATCGACAGGGTTATCCTACGAGCAGTACTTC.

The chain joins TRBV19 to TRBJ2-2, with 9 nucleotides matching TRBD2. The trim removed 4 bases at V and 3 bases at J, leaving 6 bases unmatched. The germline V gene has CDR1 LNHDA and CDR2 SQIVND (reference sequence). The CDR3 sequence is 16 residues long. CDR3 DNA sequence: TGTGCCAGTAGTAATAGCGGGAGCGGGTACACCGGGGAGCTGTTTTTT. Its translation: CASSNSGSGYTGELFF.

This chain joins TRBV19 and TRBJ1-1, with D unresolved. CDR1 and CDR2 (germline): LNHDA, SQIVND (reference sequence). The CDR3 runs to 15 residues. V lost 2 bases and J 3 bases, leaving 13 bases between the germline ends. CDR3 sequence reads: CASSIRGPPHTEAFF. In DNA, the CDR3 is TGTGCCAGTAGTATAAGAGGGCCTCCACACACTGAAGCTTTCTTT.

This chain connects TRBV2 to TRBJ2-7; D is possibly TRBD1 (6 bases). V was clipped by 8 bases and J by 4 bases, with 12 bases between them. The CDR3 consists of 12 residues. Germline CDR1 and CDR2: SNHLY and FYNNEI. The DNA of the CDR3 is TGTGCCAGCCACAGGGTCAATTACGAGCAGTACTTC. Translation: CASHRVNYEQYF.

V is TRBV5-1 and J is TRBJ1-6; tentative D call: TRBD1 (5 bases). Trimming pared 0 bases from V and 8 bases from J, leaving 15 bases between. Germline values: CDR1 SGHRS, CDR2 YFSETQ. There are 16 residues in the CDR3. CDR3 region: CASSLASGDGHSPLHF. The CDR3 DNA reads TGCGCCAGCAGCTTGGCGAGTGGGGACGGACATTCACCCCTCCACTTT.

This CDR3 is CASSSPDRGPYEQYF. The CDR3 DNA reads TGTGCCAGCAGTTCGCCGGACAGGGGCCCCTACGAGCAGTACTTC. The V call is TRBV28, the J call TRBJ2-7; 9 bases are a match to TRBD1. The CDR3 is 15 residues long. V gave up 4 bases and J gave up 2 bases; unmatched junction bases: 6. From germline, CDR1 is MDHEN and CDR2 SYDVKM.

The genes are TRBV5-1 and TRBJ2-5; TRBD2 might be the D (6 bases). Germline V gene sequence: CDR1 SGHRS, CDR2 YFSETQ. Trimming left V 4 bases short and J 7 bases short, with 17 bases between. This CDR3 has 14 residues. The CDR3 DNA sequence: TGCGCCAGCAGCGGGACGAGGGAGGTCGGGACCCAGTACTTC. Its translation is CASSGTREVGTQYF.

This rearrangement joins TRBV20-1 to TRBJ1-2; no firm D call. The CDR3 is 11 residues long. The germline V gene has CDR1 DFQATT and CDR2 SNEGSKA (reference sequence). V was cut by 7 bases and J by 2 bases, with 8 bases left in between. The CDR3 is CSVIRNYGYTF. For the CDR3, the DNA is TGCAGTGTTATAAGGAACTATGGCTACACCTTC.

In nucleotides, the CDR3 is TGCGCCAGCAGTCAGTTCCGGGACAGGAGCTACGAGCAGTACTTC. Residues: CASSQFRDRSYEQYF. The chain couples TRBV23-1 to TRBJ2-7; 8 nucleotides line up with TRBD1. TRBV23-1 is given ORF status, its function remaining uncertain. This CDR3 region has 15 residues. V dropped 3 bases and J dropped 3; count of bases not matched to a gene: 7.

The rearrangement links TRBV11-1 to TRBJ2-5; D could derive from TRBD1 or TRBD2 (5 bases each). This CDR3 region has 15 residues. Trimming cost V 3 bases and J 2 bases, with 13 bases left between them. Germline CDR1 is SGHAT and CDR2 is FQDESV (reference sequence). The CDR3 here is CASSFQWGPQETQYF. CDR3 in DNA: TGTGCCAGCAGCTTCCAATGGGGACCACAAGAGACCCAGTACTTC.

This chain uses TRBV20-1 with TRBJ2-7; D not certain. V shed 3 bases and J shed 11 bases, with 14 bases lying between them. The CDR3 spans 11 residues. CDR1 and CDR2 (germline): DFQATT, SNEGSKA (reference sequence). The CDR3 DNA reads TGCAGTGCTAGTCGGGCCCTATTGGAGTACTTC. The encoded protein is CSASRALLEYF.

The CDR3 protein is CASSPISFSGNTIYF. CDR3 DNA sequence: TGTGCCAGCAGCCCGATAAGTTTTTCGGGAAACACCATATATTTT. The V and J genes are TRBV6-1 and TRBJ1-3; D is undetermined. CDR1 MNHNS and CDR2 SASEGT come from the germline V gene. This CDR3 is 15 amino acids long. The V gene lost 6 bases and the J gene lost 4 bases, with 16 bases spanning the gap.